This T cell receptor (beta chain) was profiled in a study of cytomegalovirus exposure and HLA in healthy donors. General study findings and limits: V- and J-gene trimming in TCR beta was tied to a missense DCLRE1C variant by an analysis performed later.

60 Vbeta and 13 Jbeta primers were used in PCR. Sequenced by immunoSEQ multiplex PCR; TCRdb stores in-frame clones only, minus some. The profile covers under 200,000 clones, with roughly 82% appearing a single time and about 1.6% taken by the ten largest. Turning to this clone: Its target is not known.

The CDR3 runs to 13 residues. Germline loops: CDR1 SGHTA, CDR2 FQGTGA. J gave up 5 bases and V 6 bases, and 6 bases lay outside the gene matches. The receptor's source is a girl aged 10-17 years in good health and CMV-seropositive. The chain is built from TRBV7-3 and TRBJ2-5; 7 nucleotides agree with TRBD1. Sequenced: PBMCs. CDR3: CASSQGVGETQYF. CDR3 nucleotides: TGTGCCAGCAGTCAGGGGGTTGGGGAGACCCAGTACTTC.